This T cell receptor (beta chain) came from a study of blood T cells in healthy people across ages. Then a second PCR, running roughly 7 to 11 cycles, was carried out with a sample-barcoded 5' primer and a J-beta primer mix. Via MiXCR, TCRdb re-called the 5' RACE reads, giving one row per CDR3 protein. The sample has about 810,000 distinct CDR3 sequences, around 36% seen once; the top ten hold around 13%. This clonotype was recorded many times. This clonotype was sampled from a man younger than 35 in good health. The sample comprised blood.

In DNA, the CDR3 is TGCAGTGCTAGACTCCAGGGCCCAGATACGCAGTATTTT. Its protein product is CSARLQGPDTQYF. The genes are TRBV20-1 and TRBJ2-3; D possibly corresponds to TRBD1 (5 bases). Germline V gene lookup returns CDR1 DFQATT and CDR2 SNEGSKA (reference sequence). V lost 2 bases to trimming and J lost 4 bases, with 10 bases between them. The CDR3 runs to 13 residues.